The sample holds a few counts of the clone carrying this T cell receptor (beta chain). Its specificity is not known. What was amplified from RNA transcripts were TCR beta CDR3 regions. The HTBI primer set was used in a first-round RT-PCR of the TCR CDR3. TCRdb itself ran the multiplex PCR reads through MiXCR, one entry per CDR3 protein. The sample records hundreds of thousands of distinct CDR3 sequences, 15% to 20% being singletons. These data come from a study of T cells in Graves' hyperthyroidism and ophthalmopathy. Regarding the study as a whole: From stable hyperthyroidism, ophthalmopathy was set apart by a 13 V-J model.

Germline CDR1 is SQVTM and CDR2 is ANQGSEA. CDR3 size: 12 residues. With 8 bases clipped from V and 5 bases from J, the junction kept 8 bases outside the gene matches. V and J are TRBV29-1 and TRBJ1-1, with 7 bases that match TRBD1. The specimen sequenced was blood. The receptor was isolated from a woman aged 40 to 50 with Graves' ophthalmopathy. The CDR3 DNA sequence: TGCAGCTACGCAGGGGGGAGTACTGAAGCTTTCTTT. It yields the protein CSYAGGSTEAFF.